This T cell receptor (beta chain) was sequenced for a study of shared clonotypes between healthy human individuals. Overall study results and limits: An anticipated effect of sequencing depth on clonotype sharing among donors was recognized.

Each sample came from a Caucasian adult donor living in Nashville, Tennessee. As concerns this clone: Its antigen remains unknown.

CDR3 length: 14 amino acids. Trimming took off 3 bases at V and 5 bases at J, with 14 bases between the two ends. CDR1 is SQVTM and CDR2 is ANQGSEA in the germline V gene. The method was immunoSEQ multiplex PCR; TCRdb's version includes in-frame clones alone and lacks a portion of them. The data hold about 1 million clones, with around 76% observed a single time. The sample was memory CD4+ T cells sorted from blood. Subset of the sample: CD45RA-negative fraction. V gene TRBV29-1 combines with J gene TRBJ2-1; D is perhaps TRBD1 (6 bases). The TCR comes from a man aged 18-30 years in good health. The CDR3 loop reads CSVEIRRQDNEQFF. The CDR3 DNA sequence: TGCAGCGTTGAGATTCGAAGACAGGACAATGAGCAGTTCTTC.